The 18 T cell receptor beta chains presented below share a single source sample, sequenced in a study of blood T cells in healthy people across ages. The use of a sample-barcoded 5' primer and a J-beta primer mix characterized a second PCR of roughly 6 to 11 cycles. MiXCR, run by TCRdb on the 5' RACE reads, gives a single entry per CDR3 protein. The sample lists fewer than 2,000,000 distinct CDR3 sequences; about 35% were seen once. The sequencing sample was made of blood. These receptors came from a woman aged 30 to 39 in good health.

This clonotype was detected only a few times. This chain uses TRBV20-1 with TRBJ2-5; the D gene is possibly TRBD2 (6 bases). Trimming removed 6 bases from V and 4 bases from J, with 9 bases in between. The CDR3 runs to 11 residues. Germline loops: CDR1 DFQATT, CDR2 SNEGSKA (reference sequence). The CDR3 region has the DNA TGCAGTGCCATTAGCGGAGAGACCCAGTACTTC. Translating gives CSAISGETQYF.

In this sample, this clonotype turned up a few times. The CDR3 DNA follows: TGTGCCAGCAGCTTATCCAGGCTTAATGAAAAACTGTTTTTT. This codes for CASSLSRLNEKLFF. The V call is TRBV7-9, the J call TRBJ1-4; D gene unclear. V gave up 2 bases and J gave up 4 bases, with 8 bases separating them. CDR1 is SEHNR and CDR2 is FQNEAQ in the germline V gene (reference sequence). The length of the CDR3 is 14 residues.

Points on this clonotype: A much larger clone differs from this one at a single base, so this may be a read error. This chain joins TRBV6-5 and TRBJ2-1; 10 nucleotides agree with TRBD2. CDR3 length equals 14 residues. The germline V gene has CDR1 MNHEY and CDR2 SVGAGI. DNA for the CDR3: TGTGGCGCCAAATCCGGGACTAGCGTCCTTGAGCAGTTCTTC. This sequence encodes CGAKSGTSVLEQFF.

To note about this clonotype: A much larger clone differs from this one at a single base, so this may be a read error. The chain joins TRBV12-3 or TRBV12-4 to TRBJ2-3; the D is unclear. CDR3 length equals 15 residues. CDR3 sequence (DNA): TGTGCCAGCGGTTTCTCCGGAGCTAGCACAGATACGCAGTATTTT. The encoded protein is CASGFSGASTDTQYF.

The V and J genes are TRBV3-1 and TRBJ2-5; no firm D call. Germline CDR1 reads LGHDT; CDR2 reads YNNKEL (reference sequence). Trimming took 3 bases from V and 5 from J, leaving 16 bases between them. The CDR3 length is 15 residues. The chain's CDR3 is CASSQPGPTSETQYF. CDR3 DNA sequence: TGTGCCAGCAGCCAGCCCGGACCGACGAGTGAGACCCAGTACTTC.

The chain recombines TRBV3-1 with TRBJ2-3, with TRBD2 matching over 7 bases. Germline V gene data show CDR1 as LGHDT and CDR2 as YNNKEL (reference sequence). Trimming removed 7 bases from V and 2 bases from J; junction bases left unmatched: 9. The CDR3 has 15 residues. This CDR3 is CASTPRGKVTDTQYF. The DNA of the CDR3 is TGTGCCAGCACCCCGCGGGGGAAGGTCACAGATACGCAGTATTTT.

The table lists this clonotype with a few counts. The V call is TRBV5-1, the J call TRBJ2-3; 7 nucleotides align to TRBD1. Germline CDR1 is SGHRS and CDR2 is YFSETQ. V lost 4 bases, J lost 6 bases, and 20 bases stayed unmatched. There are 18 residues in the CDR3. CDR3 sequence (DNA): TGCGCCAGCAGCCCATCGGACAGGTCACCCTTTGGTGACGATACGCAGTATTTT. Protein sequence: CASSPSDRSPFGDDTQYF.

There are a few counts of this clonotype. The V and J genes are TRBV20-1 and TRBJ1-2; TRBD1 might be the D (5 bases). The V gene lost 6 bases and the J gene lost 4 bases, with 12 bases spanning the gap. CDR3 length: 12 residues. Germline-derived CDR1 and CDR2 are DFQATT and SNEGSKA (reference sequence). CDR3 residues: CSATTGTYGYTF. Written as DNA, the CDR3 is TGCAGTGCGACGACGGGGACCTATGGCTACACCTTC.

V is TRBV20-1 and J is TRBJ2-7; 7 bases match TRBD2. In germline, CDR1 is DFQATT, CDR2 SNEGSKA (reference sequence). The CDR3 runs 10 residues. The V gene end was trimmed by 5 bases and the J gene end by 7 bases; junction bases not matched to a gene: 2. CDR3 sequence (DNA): TGCAGTGCTGTGGGGGGGGAGCAGTACTTC. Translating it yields CSAVGGEQYF.

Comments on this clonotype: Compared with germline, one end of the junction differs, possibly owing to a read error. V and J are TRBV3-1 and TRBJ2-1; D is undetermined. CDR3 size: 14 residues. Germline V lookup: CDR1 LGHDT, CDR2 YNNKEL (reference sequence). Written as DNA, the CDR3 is TGTGCCAGCAGCCAAGGGTCAGTCCACAATGAGCAGGTCTTC. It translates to CASSQGSVHNEQVF.

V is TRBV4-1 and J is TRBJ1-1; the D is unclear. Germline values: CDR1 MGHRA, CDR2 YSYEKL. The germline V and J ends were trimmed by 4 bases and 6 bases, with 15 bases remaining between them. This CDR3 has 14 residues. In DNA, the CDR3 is TGCGCCAGCAGCCGTCAGACGGCGGCTTCTGAAGCTTTCTTT. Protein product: CASSRQTAASEAFF.

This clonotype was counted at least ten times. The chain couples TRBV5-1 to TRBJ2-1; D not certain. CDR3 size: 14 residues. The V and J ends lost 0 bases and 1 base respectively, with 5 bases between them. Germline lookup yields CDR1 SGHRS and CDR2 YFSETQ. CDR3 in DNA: TGCGCCAGCAGCTTGGGCAGGTCCTACAATGAGCAGTTCTTC. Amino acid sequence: CASSLGRSYNEQFF.

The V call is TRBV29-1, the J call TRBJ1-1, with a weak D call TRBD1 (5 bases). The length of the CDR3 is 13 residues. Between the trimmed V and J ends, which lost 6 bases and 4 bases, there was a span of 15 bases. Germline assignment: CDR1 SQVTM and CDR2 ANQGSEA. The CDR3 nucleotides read TGCAGCGTGAGCGGGCAGGGCGGCACTGAAGCTTTCTTT. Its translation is CSVSGQGGTEAFF.

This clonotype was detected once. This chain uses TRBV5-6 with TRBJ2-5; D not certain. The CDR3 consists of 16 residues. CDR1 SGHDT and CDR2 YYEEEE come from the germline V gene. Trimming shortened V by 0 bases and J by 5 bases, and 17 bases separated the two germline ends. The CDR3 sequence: CASSLAEASRLETQYF. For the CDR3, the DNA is TGTGCCAGCAGCTTGGCAGAGGCTAGTAGGTTGGAGACCCAGTACTTC.

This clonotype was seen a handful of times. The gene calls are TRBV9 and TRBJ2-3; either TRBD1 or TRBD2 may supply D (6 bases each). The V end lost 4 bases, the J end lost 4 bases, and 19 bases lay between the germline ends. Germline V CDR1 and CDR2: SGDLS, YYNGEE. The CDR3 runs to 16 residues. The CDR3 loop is CASSLNPRGDADTQYF. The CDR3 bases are TGTGCCAGCAGCTTAAACCCAAGGGGGGATGCAGATACGCAGTATTTT.

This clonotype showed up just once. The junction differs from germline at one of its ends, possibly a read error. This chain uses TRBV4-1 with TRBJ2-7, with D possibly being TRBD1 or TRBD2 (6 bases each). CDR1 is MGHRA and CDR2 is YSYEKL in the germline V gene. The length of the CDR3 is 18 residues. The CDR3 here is CAGSLSGASDANSYEQYF. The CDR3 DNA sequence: TGCGCCGGCAGCCTATCAGGGGCTAGCGACGCCAACTCCTACGAGCAGTACTTC.

The chain's CDR3 is CASSSSGLGNEQFF. CDR3 DNA sequence: TGTGCCAGCAGTTCGAGTGGGTTGGGCAATGAGCAGTTCTTC. The chain couples TRBV12-3 or TRBV12-4 to TRBJ2-1; D gene unclear. The V gene lost 4 bases and the J gene lost 6 bases, with 13 bases spanning the gap. The CDR3 extends over 14 amino acids.

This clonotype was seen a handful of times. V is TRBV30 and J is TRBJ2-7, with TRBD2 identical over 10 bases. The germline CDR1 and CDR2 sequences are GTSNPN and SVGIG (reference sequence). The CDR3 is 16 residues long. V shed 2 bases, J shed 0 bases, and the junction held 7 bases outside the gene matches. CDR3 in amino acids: CAWSNPAGGSSYEQYF. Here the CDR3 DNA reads TGTGCCTGGAGTAACCCAGCGGGAGGGAGCTCCTACGAGCAGTACTTC. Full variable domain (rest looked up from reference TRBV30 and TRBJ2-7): SQTIHQWPATLVQPVGSPLSLECTVEGTSNPNLYWYRQAAGRGLQLLFYSVGIGQISSEVPQNLSASRPQDRQFILSSKKLLLSDSGFYLCAWSNPAGGSSYEQYFGPGTRLTVT.